The 7 T cell receptor beta chains below come from one sample, sequenced in a study of shared clonotypes between healthy human individuals. Clones were sequenced by immunoSEQ multiplex PCR, and TCRdb holds only the in-frame ones, with some missing. In the table there are fewer than 1 million clones, roughly 96% of which are singletons. In the naive CD8 group, cells lacked CD45RO and were positively selected for CCR7, so terminally differentiated effector memory CD45RA+ cells were left out. The sample consisted of naive CD8+ T cells sorted from blood. The receptors stem from a young man in good health.

The V and J genes are TRBV29-1 and TRBJ2-1; 7 nucleotides agree with TRBD2. The CDR3 spans 16 residues. V shed 0 bases and J 5 bases; nucleotides not matched to a gene: 10. Per germline, CDR1 SQVTM and CDR2 ANQGSEA. CDR3: CSVEDPSGTINNEQFF. The CDR3 region has the DNA TGCAGCGTTGAAGATCCCAGCGGGACGATAAACAATGAGCAGTTCTTC.

V is TRBV10-3 and J is TRBJ1-2; TRBD1 matches at 11 bases. Per the germline V gene, CDR1 is ENHRY and CDR2 is SYGVKD. The V gene end was trimmed by 0 bases and the J gene end by 5 bases; junction bases not matched to a gene: 5. There are 16 residues in the CDR3. The CDR3 here is CAISESDRGPLYGYTF. In DNA, the CDR3 is TGTGCCATCAGTGAGTCGGACAGGGGGCCCCTTTATGGCTACACCTTC.

The rearrangement links TRBV21-1 to TRBJ1-5; the table's D call, TRBD1, was not checked against the DNA. TRBV21-1 is marked as a pseudogene. The length of the CDR3 is 20 residues. The DNA for the CDR3 is TGTGCCAGCACCTCTAAGGGGTGGGTAGCGGACAGGGGAAGCAATCAGCCCCAGCATTTT. It specifies CASTSKGWVADRGSNQPQHF.

The genes are TRBV7-2 and TRBJ2-5; 12 bases are shared with TRBD2. The V and J ends lost 5 bases and 4 bases, in that order; junction bases with no gene match: 2. Germline V gene data show CDR1 as SGHTA and CDR2 as FQGNSA. The CDR3 contains 14 residues. CDR3 sequence: CASSPTSGRETQYF. Written as DNA, the CDR3 is TGTGCCAGCAGCCCGACTAGCGGGAGAGAGACCCAGTACTTC.

The chain is built from TRBV9 and TRBJ2-3; the match to TRBD1 covers 9 bases. This CDR3 has 14 amino acids. Germline lookup yields CDR1 SGDLS and CDR2 YYNGEE. The V and J ends lost 3 bases and 6 bases, in that order; junction bases with no gene match: 5. CDR3 residues: CASSAGTGRDTQYF. The CDR3 bases are TGTGCCAGCAGCGCCGGGACAGGGAGGGATACGCAGTATTTT. Supplemented by reference TRBV9 and TRBJ2-3, the full variable domain reads DSGVTQTPKHLITATGQRVTLRCSPRSGDLSVYWYQQSLDQGLQFLIQYYNGEERAKGNILERFSAQQFPDLHSELNLSSLELGDSALYFCASSAGTGRDTQYFGPGTRLTVL.

V usage is TRBV19 and J usage is TRBJ2-1, with 11 bases matching TRBD2. Germline lookup yields CDR1 LNHDA and CDR2 SQIVND (reference sequence). Unmatched junction bases numbered 13, after V lost 3 bases and J lost 0 bases. CDR3 length: 20 residues. CDR3 in amino acids: CASSIIILAGVSLSYNEQFF. The CDR3 DNA reads TGTGCCAGTAGTATCATCATACTAGCGGGAGTCTCCCTCTCCTACAATGAGCAGTTCTTC.

This chain connects TRBV2 to TRBJ2-1; the D gene could be TRBD1 or TRBD2 (5 bases each). The CDR3 covers 14 residues. Germline-derived CDR1 and CDR2 are SNHLY and FYNNEI. The germline V and J ends were trimmed by 8 bases and 2 bases, with 13 bases remaining between them. CDR3 nucleotides: TGTGCCAGCCCTGGGACGACCGCCTACAATGAGCAGTTCTTC. It translates to CASPGTTAYNEQFF.